Following are 28 T cell receptor beta chains from one sample sequenced in a study of cytomegalovirus exposure and HLA in healthy donors. A multiplex PCR was run with 60 Vbeta primers and 13 Jbeta primers. The repertoire was sequenced with immunoSEQ multiplex PCR; TCRdb's copy has only in-frame clones and lacks some. The table records more than 85,000 clones, about 75% of them present only once. The sample consisted of PBMCs. The receptor set was obtained from a woman in her late teens or twenties in good health and CMV-seropositive.

The rearrangement uses TRBV15 and TRBJ2-7; D gene uncertain. The V gene's germline CDR1 is LNHNV and CDR2 YYDKDF (reference sequence). There are 12 residues in the CDR3. Trimming cost V 3 bases and J 8 bases, with 11 bases left between them. CDR3 residues: CATSRGQLQQYF. The CDR3 DNA reads TGTGCCACCAGCAGGGGCCAGTTACAGCAGTACTTC. The variable domain in full, completed from reference TRBV15 and TRBJ2-7, reads DAMVIQNPRYQVTQFGKPVTLSCSQTLNHNVMYWYQQKSSQAPKLLFHYYDKDFNNEADTPDNFQSRRPNTSFCFLDIRSPGLGDTAMYLCATSRGQLQQYFGPGTRLTVT.

The table lists this clone with a few counts. This chain joins TRBV30 and TRBJ2-1; D remains unclear. V was pared by 0 bases and J by 0 bases, with 12 bases between. The germline CDR1 and CDR2 sequences are GTSNPN and SVGIG (reference sequence). The CDR3 runs 16 residues. Written as DNA, the CDR3 is TGTGCCTGGAGTGTACAAGAAACCCCCTCCTACAATGAGCAGTTCTTC. It translates to CAWSVQETPSYNEQFF. Full variable domain (missing parts from reference TRBV30 and TRBJ2-1): SQTIHQWPATLVQPVGSPLSLECTVEGTSNPNLYWYRQAAGRGLQLLFYSVGIGQISSEVPQNLSASRPQDRQFILSSKKLLLSDSGFYLCAWSVQETPSYNEQFFGPGTRLTVL.

The chain is built from TRBV7-2 and TRBJ2-7, with D tentatively TRBD2 (5 bases). The ends were cut back, 1 base at V and 2 bases at J, with 12 bases in the middle. This CDR3 spans 15 amino acids. Germline CDR1 SGHTA, CDR2 FQGNSA. The CDR3: CASSLDRGRAYEQYF. The CDR3 DNA reads TGTGCCAGCAGCTTAGATCGCGGGCGAGCCTACGAGCAGTACTTC.

The CDR3 spells CAWSQGARSYNEQFF. In DNA, the CDR3 is TGTGCCTGGAGTCAGGGGGCGCGGTCCTACAATGAGCAGTTCTTC. V and J are TRBV30 and TRBJ2-1; 8 bases fit TRBD1. The junction had 4 bases not matched to a gene; V was cut back by 2 bases and J by 1 base. Germline V CDR1 and CDR2: GTSNPN, SVGIG (reference sequence). The CDR3 length is 15 residues.

V gene TRBV5-1 combines with J gene TRBJ2-1, with D perhaps TRBD2 (6 bases). Germline V gene sequence: CDR1 SGHRS, CDR2 YFSETQ. CDR3 size: 16 residues. V was pared by 5 bases and J by 8 bases, with 23 bases between. In DNA, the CDR3 is TGCGCCAGCAGTGTCTTTGGCGGGATTGAGCGCGATGAGCAGTTCTTC. It codes for CASSVFGGIERDEQFF.

The chain has TRBV27 and TRBJ2-7; D is perhaps TRBD2 (5 bases). The J call may be in error: the DNA end matches TRBJ2-1 better. Per germline, CDR1 MNHEY and CDR2 SMNVEV (reference sequence). This CDR3 has 12 amino acids. The DNA for the CDR3 is TGTGCCACCCGGGGTGAAGCCTACGAGCAGTTCTTC. Protein product: CATRGEAYEQFF.

The DNA of the CDR3 is TGTGCCAGCAGTGGGGAGTTCACAGATACGCAGTATTTT. Amino acid sequence: CASSGEFTDTQYF. V is TRBV2 and J is TRBJ2-3; D is perhaps TRBD2 (5 bases). Germline assignment: CDR1 SNHLY and CDR2 FYNNEI. V was shortened by 4 bases and J by 2 bases, with 7 bases between the two germline ends. This CDR3 has 13 residues.

The CDR3 reads CASSSRDRDTDTQYF. As DNA, the CDR3 is TGTGCCAGCAGCTCCCGGGACAGGGACACAGATACGCAGTATTTT. The gene calls are TRBV11-3 and TRBJ2-3; 9 bases are a match to TRBD1. The CDR3 length is 15 residues. With 4 bases clipped from V and 2 bases from J, the junction kept 4 bases outside the gene matches. Germline CDR1 SGHNT, CDR2 YENEEA.

The V and J genes are TRBV9 and TRBJ2-5; TRBD2 matches at 10 bases. The better agreement between TRBJ2-7 and the DNA end casts doubt on the J call. This CDR3 has 15 amino acids. From germline, CDR1 is SGDLS and CDR2 YYNGEE. The CDR3 sequence is CASTWGASGSYEQYF. The DNA for the CDR3 is TGTGCCAGCACCTGGGGGGCTAGCGGGAGCTACGAGCAGTACTTC.

This clone was seen only once. This chain joins TRBV9 and TRBJ2-1, with TRBD2 identical over 13 bases. V shed 4 bases and J 2 bases; nucleotides not matched to a gene: 3. Germline V CDR1 and CDR2: SGDLS, YYNGEE. The CDR3 consists of 16 residues. This CDR3 is CASSPGTSGTYNEQFF. Written as DNA, the CDR3 is TGTGCCAGCAGCCCTGGGACTAGCGGGACCTACAATGAGCAGTTCTTC.

The chain recombines TRBV15 with TRBJ1-1, with a possible D match to TRBD1 (5 bases). The CDR3 extends over 15 amino acids. Trimming stripped 3 bases from V and 4 bases from J, with 15 bases between. The germline CDR1 and CDR2 sequences are LNHNV and YYDKDF (reference sequence). CDR3 residues: CATSRGLGLGTEAFF. The DNA for the CDR3 is TGTGCCACCAGCAGGGGGCTGGGTTTGGGCACTGAAGCTTTCTTT.

The CDR3: CASSRGIGQPQHF. CDR3 coding DNA: TGTGCCTCGTCAAGGGGGATAGGACAGCCCCAGCATTTT. The V and J genes are TRBV30 and TRBJ1-5; possible D gene TRBD1, 6 bases. Germline CDR1 GTSNPN, CDR2 SVGIG (reference sequence). V was cut by 7 bases and J by 7 bases, with 17 bases left in between. The CDR3 consists of 13 residues.

For this clone: The same CDR3 can be traced to other DNA sequences in this sample. The V call is TRBV30, the J call TRBJ2-5; D unresolved. V was shortened by 0 bases and J by 3 bases, with 8 bases between the two germline ends. The CDR3 length is 13 residues. Germline V gives CDR1 GTSNPN, CDR2 SVGIG (reference sequence). The CDR3 DNA is TGTGCCTGGAGTGTACGGTTGAAAGAGACCCAGTACTTC. It codes for CAWSVRLKETQYF.

This sequence joins TRBV5-4 and TRBJ2-7, with 7 bases fitting TRBD1. The CDR3 is made up of 18 amino acids. Per germline, CDR1 SGHNT and CDR2 YYREEE (reference sequence). The V segment lost 3 bases and the J segment 1 base; nucleotides outside the gene matches: 16. CDR3 sequence reads: CASSSLTLGQATSYEQYF. The CDR3 DNA reads as TGTGCCAGCAGCTCCTTGACCCTCGGACAGGCTACGTCCTACGAGCAGTACTTC.

This chain connects TRBV7-2 to TRBJ1-2; 7 bases map to TRBD1. The CDR3 extends over 15 amino acids. V lost 2 bases and J lost 8; bases outside the gene matches: 11. Germline loops: CDR1 SGHTA, CDR2 FQGNSA. CDR3 DNA: TGTGCCAGCAGCTTATCCCCCGGACAGGAAGTAGGCTACACCTTC. It specifies CASSLSPGQEVGYTF.

The gene calls are TRBV21-1 and TRBJ2-5; the table names TRBD1, a call not compared with the DNA. TRBV21-1 is tagged as a pseudogene. The CDR3 covers 12 residues. CDR3 amino acids: CASAGRQETQYF. The CDR3 DNA reads as TGTGCCAGCGCTGGGCGCCAAGAGACCCAGTACTTC.

The V gene is TRBV10-3, the J gene TRBJ2-5; 14 bases are a match to TRBD2. The CDR3 covers 15 residues. V gave up 6 bases and J gave up 5 bases; unmatched junction bases: 5. The germline V gene has CDR1 ENHRY and CDR2 SYGVKD. CDR3 sequence reads: CAIRAGTSGSETQYF. The CDR3 DNA sequence: TGTGCCATCAGGGCCGGGACTAGCGGGAGTGAGACCCAGTACTTC.

The chain is built from TRBV4-1 and TRBJ2-1, with TRBD1 identical over 8 bases. The J segment lost 4 bases and the V segment lost 11 bases, leaving 7 bases of the junction unmatched. The germline V gene encodes CDR1 MGHRA and CDR2 YSYEKL. This CDR3 is 13 amino acids long. CDR3 region: CASTGVSYNEQFF. The DNA of the CDR3 is TGCGCCTCGACAGGGGTCTCGTACAATGAGCAGTTCTTC.

In this sample, this clone turned up once. The chain joins TRBV11-2 to TRBJ2-3; D might be TRBD1 (7 bases). V shed 4 bases and J shed 5 bases, with 13 bases lying between them. Germline CDR1 is SGHAT and CDR2 is FQNNGV. The CDR3 covers 14 residues. In DNA form, the CDR3 reads TGTGCCAGCAGCTCGACTAGGGGGCTAGATACGCAGTATTTT. Translating it yields CASSSTRGLDTQYF.

This sequence joins TRBV2 and TRBJ1-3, with TRBD1 matching over 8 bases. Trimming removed 5 bases from V and 3 bases from J; junction bases left unmatched: 9. The CDR3 is 16 residues long. Germline loops: CDR1 SNHLY, CDR2 FYNNEI. The CDR3 loop is CASSRQGYLFGNTIYF. CDR3 nucleotides: TGTGCCAGCAGTAGACAGGGGTACTTATTTGGAAACACCATATATTTT.

The chain joins TRBV6-5 to TRBJ2-7; the D is unclear. The CDR3 is 14 amino acids. Germline CDR1 and CDR2: MNHEY and SVGAGI. Trimming pared 2 bases from V and 3 bases from J, leaving 11 bases between. The CDR3 DNA follows: TGTGCCAGCAGTTACGAGGCCCCCTACTACGAGCAGTACTTC. Amino acids: CASSYEAPYYEQYF.

The DNA of the CDR3 is TGTGCCACCAGCAGAGTACAGGGATTTAATCAGCCCCAGCATTTT. Residues: CATSRVQGFNQPQHF. The chain couples TRBV15 to TRBJ1-5; D is possibly TRBD1 (6 bases). The CDR3 loop spans 15 amino acids. The germline gives CDR1 LNHNV, CDR2 YYDKDF (reference sequence). V shed 1 base and J shed 4 bases, with 11 bases lying between them.

The J gene is TRBJ2-5, the V gene TRBV29-1; D gene unclear. CDR3 length: 10 amino acids. Between the trimmed V and J ends, which lost 0 bases and 9 bases, there was a span of 5 bases. The germline V gene has CDR1 SQVTM and CDR2 ANQGSEA. The CDR3 loop is CSVEDLSQYF. DNA of the CDR3: TGCAGCGTTGAAGATCTATCCCAGTACTTC.

This clone was observed a few times. The rearrangement uses TRBV7-9 and TRBJ2-3; D is perhaps TRBD1 (6 bases). V dropped 5 bases and J dropped 6 bases, with 15 bases sitting between them. Germline CDR1 and CDR2: SEHNR and FQNEAQ (reference sequence). The CDR3 has 14 amino acids. CDR3 sequence reads: CASSPLDSPDTQYF. CDR3 nucleotide sequence: TGTGCCAGCAGCCCTTTGGACAGTCCTGATACGCAGTATTTT.

The V gene is TRBV5-4, the J gene TRBJ1-3; perhaps TRBD1 as D (6 bases). The germline CDR1 and CDR2 sequences are SGHNT and YYREEE (reference sequence). V dropped 6 bases and J dropped 0 bases, with 19 bases sitting between them. This CDR3 is built from 17 residues. The CDR3 DNA is TGTGCCAGCAAAAATTCCGGGACACTTCTCTCTGGAAACACCATATATTTT. Protein product: CASKNSGTLLSGNTIYF.

In nucleotides, the CDR3 is TGCGCCAGCAGCCCCTTGGGGACTAGCACAGATACGCAGTATTTT. Translated, it gives CASSPLGTSTDTQYF. V gene TRBV4-3 combines with J gene TRBJ2-3, with TRBD2 as a possible D gene (6 bases). V lost 4 bases and J lost 0, with 11 bases in between. The CDR3 covers 15 residues. Germline V CDR1 and CDR2: LGHNA, YSLEER.

The chain couples TRBV4-1 to TRBJ2-5; 10 bases line up with TRBD1. This CDR3 has 14 amino acids. J gave up 5 bases and V 4 bases, and 4 bases lay outside the gene matches. The germline CDR1 and CDR2 sequences are MGHRA and YSYEKL. CDR3 sequence: CASSLGTGVETQYF. For the CDR3, the DNA is TGCGCCAGCAGCCTAGGGACAGGGGTGGAGACCCAGTACTTC.

The chain employs TRBV5-1 and TRBJ2-3, with 7 nucleotides matching TRBD2. The CDR3 extends over 16 amino acids. Germline CDR1 reads SGHRS; CDR2 reads YFSETQ. Trimming at V came to 3 bases and at J to 2 bases, leaving 9 bases not matched to a gene. CDR3 sequence (DNA): TGCGCCAGCAGCTCTCAGTCGGGACTACCCACAGATACGCAGTATTTT. Encoded protein: CASSSQSGLPTDTQYF.